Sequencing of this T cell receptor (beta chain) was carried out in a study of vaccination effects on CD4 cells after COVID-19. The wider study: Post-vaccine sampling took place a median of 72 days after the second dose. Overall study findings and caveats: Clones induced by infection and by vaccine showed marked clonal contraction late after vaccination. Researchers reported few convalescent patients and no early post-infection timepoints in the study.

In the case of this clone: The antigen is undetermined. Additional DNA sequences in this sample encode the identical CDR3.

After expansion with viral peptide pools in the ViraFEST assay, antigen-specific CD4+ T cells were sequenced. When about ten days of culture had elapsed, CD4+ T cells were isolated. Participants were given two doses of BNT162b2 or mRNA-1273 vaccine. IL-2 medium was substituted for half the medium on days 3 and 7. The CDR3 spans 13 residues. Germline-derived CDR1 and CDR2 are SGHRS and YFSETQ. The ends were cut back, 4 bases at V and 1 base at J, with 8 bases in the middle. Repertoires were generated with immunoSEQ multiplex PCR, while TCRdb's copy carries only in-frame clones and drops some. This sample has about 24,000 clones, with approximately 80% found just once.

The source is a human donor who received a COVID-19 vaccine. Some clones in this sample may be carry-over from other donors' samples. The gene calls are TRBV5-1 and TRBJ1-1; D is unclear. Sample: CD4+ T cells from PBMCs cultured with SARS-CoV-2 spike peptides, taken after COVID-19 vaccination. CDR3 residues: CASSLTANTEAFF. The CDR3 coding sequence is TGCGCCAGCAGCCTTACAGCGAACACTGAAGCTTTCTTT.